This TCR beta chain came from a study of blood T cell repertoires in COVID-19 (dated by TCRdb to 2020 to 2021). Notes on the research overall: Collaborator samples came from the United States, Italy and Spain and covered acute and convalescent phases of COVID-19. Deeply sampled blood TCRbeta repertoires from subjects exposed to, actively infected with, or recovered from COVID-19 were included in the dataset. The prospective study material was composed of cDNA or gDNA derived from T cells, B-cell-depleted T cells, or PBMCs. The repertoires were released in a freely available public database meant as a resource for research on the immune response to SARS-CoV-2. The sample metadata nearly always contained a de-identified subject ID, COVID-19 status, age in years and sex. Where HLA class I and class II types were available, the types were taken from metadata supplied by the sample provider, not from assay-based typing. The samples were drawn from two sources: the first 160 participants of the ongoing ImmuneRACE study, and 1,000 to 1,500 subjects contributed by 6 global collaborators.

The germline V gene supplies CDR1 MGHRA and CDR2 YSYEKL. Germline trimming: 0 bases from V, 7 bases from J; junction bases outside gene matches: 3. The CDR3 runs 15 amino acids, cysteine and phenylalanine included. Solely the CDR3 DNA is kept, with 45 bases framed from the first base. At one collaborating source in Seattle, patients were enrolled during active infection and were followed longitudinally through the course of disease. Each collaborating institution followed its own protocols to collect whole blood in K2EDTA tubes. For TCRbeta analysis, collaborators shipped samples as frozen whole blood, isolated PBMCs, or DNA extracted from either of those sample types. The immunoSEQ Assay, a bias-controlled multiplex PCR, was used to amplify TCRbeta CDR3 regions from genomic DNA. The published analysis was carried out like this. Within the assay, amplification of reference gene primers was used to estimate how many nucleated cells each sample contained. To quantify the absolute abundance of each unique TCRbeta CDR3 rearrangement, sequence reads were collapsed and filtered. For each sample, productive Simpson clonality was calculated by taking the square root of Simpson's diversity index across productive rearrangements. What TCRdb holds here is the immuneACCESS table cut down to in-frame rearrangements. Part of the clones is not present; checked against another copy, under half of the missing clones reflect an unresolved V gene, and the others are unexplained. V and J calls plus clone size are reproduced from that table; the DNA served to infer D and trimming. The sample table shows under 150,000 clones, and roughly 85% are seen once. Around 5.5% of the sample is in the top ten clones.

General findings and caveats noted by the study authors: The quantity of clinical and demographic metadata differed by source and by participant and was supplied without curation.

About this clone itself: This receptor's antigen is unknown. No much larger clone is present one base from it, and per-base qualities are unavailable.

Here the chain combines TRBV4-1 and TRBJ1-6, with 7 middle bases fitting TRBD1. The sequenced material came from peripheral blood. This TCR was recovered from a woman aged 55-69 years with COVID-19, enrolled during active disease. The CDR3 protein: CASSQEGQINSPLHF. The base sequence is TGCGCCAGCAGCCAAGAGGGACAGATAAATTCACCCCTCCACTTT.